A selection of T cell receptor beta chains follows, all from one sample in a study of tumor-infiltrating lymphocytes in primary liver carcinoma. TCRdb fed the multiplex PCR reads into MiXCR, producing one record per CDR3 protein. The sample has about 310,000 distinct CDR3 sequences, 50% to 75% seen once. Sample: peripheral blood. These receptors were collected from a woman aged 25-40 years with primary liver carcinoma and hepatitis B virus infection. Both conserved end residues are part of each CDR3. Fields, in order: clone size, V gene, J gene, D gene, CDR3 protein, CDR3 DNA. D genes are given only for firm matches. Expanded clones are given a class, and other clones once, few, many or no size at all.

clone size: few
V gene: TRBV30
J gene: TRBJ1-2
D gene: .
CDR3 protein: CAWSGGSTGPNYGYTF
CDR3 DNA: TGTGCCTGGAGTGGCGGGAGCACAGGGCCCAACTATGGCTACACCTTC

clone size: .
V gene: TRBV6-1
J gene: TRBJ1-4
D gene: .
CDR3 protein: CATLKLGASDEKLFF
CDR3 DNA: TGTGCCACCCTCAAATTGGGGGCTTCGGATGAAAAACTGTTTTTT

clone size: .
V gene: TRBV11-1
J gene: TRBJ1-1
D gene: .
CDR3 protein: CASSFNGATEVFF
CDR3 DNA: TGCGCCAGCAGTTTCAACGGGGCTACTGAAGTTTTCTTT

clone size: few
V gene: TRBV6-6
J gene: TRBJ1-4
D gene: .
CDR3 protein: CASSPDGATNEKLFF
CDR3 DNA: TGTGCCAGCAGTCCGGACGGCGCAACTAATGAAAAACTGTTTTTT

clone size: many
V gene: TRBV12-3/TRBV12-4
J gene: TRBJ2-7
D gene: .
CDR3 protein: CASSFATAYEQYF
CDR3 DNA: TGTGCCAGCAGTTTCGCGACAGCCTACGAGCAGTACTTC

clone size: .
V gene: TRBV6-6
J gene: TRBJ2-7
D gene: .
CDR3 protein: CASSYGYGPYEQYF
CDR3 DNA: TGTGCCAGCAGTTACGGATACGGACCCTACGAGCAGTACTTC

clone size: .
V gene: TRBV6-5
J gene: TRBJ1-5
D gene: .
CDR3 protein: CASSRPDSKNSNQPQHF
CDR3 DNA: TGTGCCAGCAGTAGGCCCGACAGCAAGAATAGCAATCAGCCCCAGCATTTT

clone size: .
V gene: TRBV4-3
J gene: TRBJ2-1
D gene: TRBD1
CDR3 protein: CASSKFGDRGLYIEQFF
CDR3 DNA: TGCGCCAGCAGCAAATTTGGGGACAGGGGACTCTACATTGAGCAGTTCTTC

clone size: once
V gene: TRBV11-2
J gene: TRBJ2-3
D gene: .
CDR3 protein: CASSWLAAISTGTQYF
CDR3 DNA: TGTGCCAGCAGCTGGCTTGCGGCTATTAGCACAGGTACGCAGTATTTT

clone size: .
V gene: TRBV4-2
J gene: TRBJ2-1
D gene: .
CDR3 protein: CASSAVTGSAGNEQFF
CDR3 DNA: TGTGCCAGCAGCGCCGTGACTGGGAGCGCGGGCAATGAGCAGTTCTTC

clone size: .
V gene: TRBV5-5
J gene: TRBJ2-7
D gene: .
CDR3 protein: CASGRRGDYEQYF
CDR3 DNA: TGTGCCAGCGGGAGGAGAGGGGACTACGAGCAGTACTTC

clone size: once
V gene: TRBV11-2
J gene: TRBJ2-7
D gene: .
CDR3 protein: CASSISNTLPYEHYF
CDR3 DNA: TGTGCCAGCAGCATATCTAATACCCTCCCCTACGAGCACTACTTC

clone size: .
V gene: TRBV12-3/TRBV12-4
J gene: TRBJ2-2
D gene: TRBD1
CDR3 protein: CASSLCGDRGCGELSF
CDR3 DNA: TGTGCCAGCAGTTTATGCGGGGACAGGGGGTGCGGGGAGCTGTCTTTT

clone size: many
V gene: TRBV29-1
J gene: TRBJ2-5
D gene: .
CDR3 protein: CSVEGLPGWQETQYF
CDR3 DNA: TGCAGCGTTGAGGGCTTGCCAGGGTGGCAAGAGACCCAGTACTTC

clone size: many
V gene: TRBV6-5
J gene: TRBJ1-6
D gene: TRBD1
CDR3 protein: CASRPDRGVSPLHF
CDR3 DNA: TGTGCCAGCAGACCCGACAGGGGGGTTTCACCCCTCCACTTT

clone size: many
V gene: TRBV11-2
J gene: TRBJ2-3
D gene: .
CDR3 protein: CASSLSFRGGDTDTQYF
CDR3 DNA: TGTGCCAGCAGCTTAAGTTTTCGCGGCGGAGACACAGATACGCAGTATTTT

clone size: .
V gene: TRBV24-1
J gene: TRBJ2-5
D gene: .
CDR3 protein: CATSDWGHETQYF
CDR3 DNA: TGTGCCACCAGTGACTGGGGGCACGAGACCCAGTACTTC

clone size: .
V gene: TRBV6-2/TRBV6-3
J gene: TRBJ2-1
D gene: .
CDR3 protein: CDSSMEGRAFRLF
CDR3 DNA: TGTGACAGCAGTATGGAGGGCAGAGCCTTTAGGCTCTTC

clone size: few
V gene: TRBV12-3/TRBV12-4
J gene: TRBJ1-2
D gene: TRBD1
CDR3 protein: CASCWGGGRSGGYTF
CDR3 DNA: TGTGCCAGCTGTTGGGGAGGGGGCAGGTCTGGTGGCTACACCTTC

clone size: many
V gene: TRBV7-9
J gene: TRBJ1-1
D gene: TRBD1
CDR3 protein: CASSLVGTGIGNTEAFF
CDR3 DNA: TGTGCCAGCAGCTTAGTAGGGACAGGGATCGGGAACACTGAAGCTTTCTTT

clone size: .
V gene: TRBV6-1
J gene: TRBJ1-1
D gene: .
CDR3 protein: CASRARGRLKTEAFF
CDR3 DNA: TGTGCCAGCAGAGCTAGGGGCAGGCTGAAAACTGAAGCTTTCTTT

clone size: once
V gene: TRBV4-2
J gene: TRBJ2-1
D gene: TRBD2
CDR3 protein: CASSQGGGGLANNEQFF
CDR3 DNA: TGTGCCAGCAGCCAAGGGGGAGGGGGACTAGCGAACAATGAGCAGTTCTTC

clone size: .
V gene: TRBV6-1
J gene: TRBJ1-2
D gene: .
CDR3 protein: CASSDPLWGLRYYGCTF
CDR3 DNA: TGTGCCAGCAGTGACCCCCTGTGGGGGCTTCGCTACTATGGCTGCACCTTC

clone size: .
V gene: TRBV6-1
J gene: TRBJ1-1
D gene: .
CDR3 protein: CGSSASRARGAEAFF
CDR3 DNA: TGTGGCAGCAGTGCCTCCAGGGCTCGAGGCGCTGAAGCTTTCTTT

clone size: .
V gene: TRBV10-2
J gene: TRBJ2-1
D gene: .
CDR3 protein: CASRAAGYEQFF
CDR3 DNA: TGCGCCAGCAGAGCGGCAGGGTATGAGCAGTTCTTC

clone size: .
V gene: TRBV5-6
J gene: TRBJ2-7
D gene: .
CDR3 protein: CASSLVGSNYEQYF
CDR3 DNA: TGTGCCAGCAGCTTGGTTGGCTCTAACTACGAGCAGTACTTC